This T cell receptor (beta chain) was recovered during a study of cytomegalovirus exposure and HLA in healthy donors. Assay: immunoSEQ multiplex PCR; the TCRdb copy retains only in-frame clones and omits some. The sample has about 110,000 clones; almost 96% are singletons. CDR3 length equals 15 residues. The junction had 6 bases not matched to a gene; V was cut back by 1 base and J by 8 bases. The germline gives CDR1 MNHNS, CDR2 SASEGT. Study conclusions and caveats: It was found in a later analysis that first-cohort TCR clusters tended to co-occur in the 95 to 150 validation repertoires. The dataset shows that most TCR sequences were rare, while some public TCRs occurred in many donors. A few CMV-associated chains proved CMV antigen-specific in vitro. The study labeled 150 to 200 TCR beta chains cytomegalovirus-associated.

This clone appeared a single time. Its matching antigen is unknown. The clonotype originates from a woman in her late teens or twenties in good health and CMV-seronegative. This chain uses TRBV6-1 with TRBJ1-2; 11 nucleotides line up with TRBD1. Sequencing was done on a sample of PBMCs. The CDR3 loop is CASSEGTGGSSGYTF. The DNA for the CDR3 is TGTGCCAGCAGTGAAGGGACAGGGGGCTCCAGCGGCTACACCTTC.